The 21 T cell receptor beta chains presented below share a single source sample, sequenced in a study of cytomegalovirus exposure and HLA in healthy donors. Sequenced by immunoSEQ multiplex PCR; TCRdb stores in-frame clones only, minus some. The data contain 70,000 to 85,000 clones, 94% of them singletons. Input material: PBMCs. These receptors were taken from a woman under 30 in good health and CMV-seropositive.

The chain employs TRBV7-8 and TRBJ2-3; no reliable D call. Germline CDR1 and CDR2: SGHVS and FQNEAQ. The CDR3 runs 15 residues. The V and J ends lost 1 base and 0 bases respectively, with 8 bases between them. CDR3 nucleotide sequence: TGTGCCAGCAGCTTAGTGAGAGCTAGCACAGATACGCAGTATTTT. Amino acid sequence: CASSLVRASTDTQYF.

The chain uses TRBV11-2 and TRBJ1-2; TRBD1 matches at 8 bases. The junction had 8 bases not matched to a gene; V was cut back by 1 base and J by 7 bases. Germline V gene sequence: CDR1 SGHAT, CDR2 FQNNGV. This CDR3 is 15 amino acids long. This chain's CDR3 is CASSLGLRQGSGYTF. CDR3 bases: TGTGCCAGCAGCTTAGGGTTACGACAGGGGAGTGGCTACACCTTC.

V gene TRBV10-1 combines with J gene TRBJ1-1, with a tentative D call TRBD1 (5 bases). The CDR3 extends over 14 amino acids. Germline values: CDR1 WNHNN, CDR2 SYGVQD (reference sequence). The germline V and J ends were trimmed by 6 bases and 5 bases, with 16 bases remaining between them. CDR3 region: CASRPDSEATEAFF. CDR3 coding DNA: TGCGCCAGCAGACCAGACAGTGAGGCGACTGAAGCTTTCTTT.

This clone was observed a single time. The rearrangement joins TRBV30 to TRBJ2-7; 9 bases match TRBD1. CDR1 and CDR2 from the germline V gene are GTSNPN and SVGIG (reference sequence). V lost 1 base to trimming and J lost 2 bases; unmatched junction nucleotides: 3. This CDR3 has 14 residues. CDR3 amino acids: CAWSAGQGPYEQYF. Here the CDR3 DNA reads TGTGCCTGGAGTGCGGGACAGGGACCCTACGAGCAGTACTTC.

The rearrangement joins TRBV7-2 to TRBJ2-3; D unresolved. Germline CDR1 is SGHTA and CDR2 is FQGNSA. Deletions cut 2 bases from V and 4 bases from J, with 7 bases between. The CDR3 consists of 13 residues. CDR3 nucleotide sequence: TGTGCCAGCAGCTTACTGGTAGCAGATACGCAGTATTTT. Its protein is CASSLLVADTQYF.

This rearrangement joins TRBV30 to TRBJ1-2; a possible D gene is TRBD1 (5 bases). The germline V gene has CDR1 GTSNPN and CDR2 SVGIG (reference sequence). This CDR3 has 10 amino acids. The DNA for the CDR3 is TGTAGGGGTGGTCACTATGGCTACACCTTC. Translating it yields CRGGHYGYTF.

The chain is built from TRBV9 and TRBJ2-2; no definite D call. This CDR3 spans 12 amino acids. CDR1 is SGDLS and CDR2 is YYNGEE in the germline V gene. The V gene lost 4 bases and the J gene lost 2 bases, with 3 bases spanning the gap. In nucleotides, the CDR3 is TGTGCCAGCAGCATAAACACCGGGGAGCTGTTTTTT. Its translation: CASSINTGELFF. Filled out from reference TRBV9 and TRBJ2-2, the complete variable domain reads DSGVTQTPKHLITATGQRVTLRCSPRSGDLSVYWYQQSLDQGLQFLIQYYNGEERAKGNILERFSAQQFPDLHSELNLSSLELGDSALYFCASSINTGELFFGEGSRLTVL.

J is TRBJ1-1 and V is TRBV7-8; TRBD1 agrees at 8 bases. V gave up 1 base and J gave up 0 bases; unmatched junction bases: 1. CDR1 is SGHVS and CDR2 is FQNEAQ in the germline V gene. The CDR3 runs to 15 residues. DNA for the CDR3: TGTGCCAGCAGCTTAGGACAGGGGATGAACACTGAAGCTTTCTTT. Its translation: CASSLGQGMNTEAFF.

The rearrangement uses TRBV19 and TRBJ1-3; D gene unclear. The CDR3 contains 16 residues. Trimming took off 7 bases at V and 4 bases at J, with 20 bases between the two ends. Germline V gene sequence: CDR1 LNHDA, CDR2 SQIVND (reference sequence). CDR3 sequence reads: CASTRSRAEPGNTIYF. The CDR3 DNA reads as TGTGCCAGTACTAGATCCAGAGCAGAACCCGGAAACACCATATATTTT.

This chain joins TRBV30 and TRBJ2-2; D is undetermined. Germline assignment: CDR1 GTSNPN and CDR2 SVGIG (reference sequence). V was shortened by 4 bases and J by 4 bases, with 10 bases between the two germline ends. This CDR3 has 13 residues. CDR3 in amino acids: CAWTWSGTGELFF. In nucleotides, the CDR3 is TGTGCCTGGACTTGGAGTGGCACCGGGGAGCTGTTTTTT.

V gene TRBV5-1 combines with J gene TRBJ2-2, with TRBD1 identical over 8 bases. CDR1 and CDR2 (germline): SGHRS, YFSETQ. V shed 3 bases, J shed 3 bases, and the junction held 1 base outside the gene matches. The CDR3 contains 14 residues. For the CDR3, the DNA is TGCGCCAGCAGCTCGGGACAGGACACCGGGGAGCTGTTTTTT. Translated, it gives CASSSGQDTGELFF. The full variable domain, with the rest looked up from reference TRBV5-1 and TRBJ2-2, is KAGVTQTPRYLIKTRGQQVTLSCSPISGHRSVSWYQQTPGQGLQFLFEYFSETQRNKGNFPGRFSGRQFSNSRSEMNVSTLELGDSALYLCASSSGQDTGELFFGEGSRLTVL.

This chain uses TRBV27 with TRBJ2-5, with D perhaps TRBD1 (6 bases). This CDR3 is built from 16 residues. Germline lookup yields CDR1 MNHEY and CDR2 SMNVEV (reference sequence). Trimming left V 2 bases short and J 4 bases short, with 17 bases between. CDR3 sequence reads: CASSLEATGFRETQYF. CDR3 nucleotides: TGTGCCAGCAGTTTAGAGGCCACAGGGTTCCGAGAGACCCAGTACTTC.

The V call is TRBV10-3, the J call TRBJ1-2, with 11 bases fitting TRBD1. V was clipped by 5 bases and J by 6 bases; unmatched bases: 5. Germline assignment: CDR1 ENHRY and CDR2 SYGVKD. This CDR3 has 14 amino acids. This CDR3 reads CAISSGQGDHGYTF. The CDR3 region has the DNA TGTGCCATCAGTTCGGGACAGGGGGATCATGGCTACACCTTC.

This clone was detected only once. Other nucleotide sequences from this sample produce the same CDR3. The chain recombines TRBV30 with TRBJ2-5, with D possibly matching TRBD1 (5 bases). The germline V and J ends were trimmed by 1 base and 5 bases, with 11 bases remaining between them. The CDR3 is 13 amino acids. Germline CDR1 is GTSNPN and CDR2 is SVGIG (reference sequence). CDR3 coding DNA: TGTGCCTGGAGTGACGGCGCAGGGGAGACCCAGTACTTC. It specifies CAWSDGAGETQYF.

The chain uses TRBV5-5 and TRBJ2-7; TRBD2 matches at 7 bases. In germline, CDR1 is SGHKS, CDR2 YYEKEE (reference sequence). V shed 0 bases, J shed 3 bases, and the junction held 3 bases outside the gene matches. This CDR3 contains 14 residues. CDR3 sequence: CASSLGAGDYEQYF. The DNA of the CDR3 is TGTGCCAGCAGCTTGGGGGCGGGAGACTACGAGCAGTACTTC.

The rearrangement uses TRBV27 and TRBJ1-4; no firm D call. The V gene lost 3 bases and the J gene lost 10 bases, with 9 bases spanning the gap. The CDR3 runs 12 residues. From germline, CDR1 is MNHEY and CDR2 SMNVEV (reference sequence). The CDR3 bases are TGTGCCAGCAGTTTGTACGGTGGAAAACTGTTTTTT. As protein: CASSLYGGKLFF.

The chain combines TRBV10-3 with TRBJ1-2; 11 bases map to TRBD1. This CDR3 has 15 residues. Trimming cost V 3 bases and J 8 bases; bases outside gene matches: 8. Germline CDR1 is ENHRY and CDR2 is SYGVKD. The CDR3 sequence: CAISDGTGGTAGYTF. In nucleotides, the CDR3 is TGTGCCATCAGTGACGGGACAGGGGGGACGGCGGGCTACACCTTC.

The chain is built from TRBV19 and TRBJ1-1, with D perhaps TRBD1 (5 bases). CDR1 LNHDA and CDR2 SQIVND come from the germline V gene (reference sequence). The CDR3 is 16 amino acids. Trimming shortened V by 3 bases and J by 2 bases, and 16 bases separated the two germline ends. CDR3: CASSILRGRGNTEAFF. The CDR3 DNA reads TGTGCCAGTAGTATTCTTAGGGGAAGGGGAAACACTGAAGCTTTCTTT.

J is TRBJ1-1 and V is TRBV7-2, with D unclear. The ends were cut back, 2 bases at V and 6 bases at J, with 16 bases in the middle. Germline V gene sequence: CDR1 SGHTA, CDR2 FQGNSA. The CDR3 covers 15 residues. This chain's CDR3 is CASSLWVAEGAEAFF. The CDR3 DNA reads TGTGCCAGCAGCTTATGGGTGGCAGAGGGTGCTGAAGCTTTCTTT.

Only one count was recorded for this clone. V is TRBV10-1 and J is TRBJ2-2; a weak D match, TRBD1 (6 bases). The germline CDR1 and CDR2 sequences are WNHNN and SYGVQD (reference sequence). The V and J ends lost 0 bases and 6 bases respectively, with 14 bases between them. This CDR3 contains 16 residues. DNA for the CDR3: TGCGCCAGCAGTGAGTCGTTGCAGGGGAGAGCCGGGGAGCTGTTTTTT. Protein: CASSESLQGRAGELFF.

This clone has a handful of counts. The chain uses TRBV11-2 and TRBJ2-7; weak D call: TRBD2 (5 bases). The germline V and J ends were trimmed by 4 bases and 6 bases, with 10 bases remaining between them. The CDR3 runs 12 residues. Germline values: CDR1 SGHAT, CDR2 FQNNGV. CDR3 region: CASSSSGSEQYF. CDR3 DNA sequence: TGTGCCAGCAGCTCCTCGGGAAGCGAGCAGTACTTC.